Listed here is a single T cell receptor (beta chain). The data stem from a study of OX40 agonist ivuxolimab in advanced cancers. Overall study context: Clinicians treated patients with ivuxolimab, an agonistic anti-OX40 (CD134) antibody. Two patients with cutaneous melanoma and one with hepatocellular carcinoma, three in total, showed partial responses.

J gave up 15 bases and V 4 bases, and 17 bases lay outside the gene matches. CDR1 and CDR2 (germline): SEHNR, FQNEAQ (reference sequence). This CDR3 comprises 16 residues. Autoimmune disease history or systemic immunosuppression disqualified patients. The protocol was immunoSEQ multiplex PCR, while the TCRdb copy is restricted to in-frame clones and leaves out a portion. This table has more than 70,000 clones, roughly four fifths appearing once. The chain carries TRBV7-9 and TRBJ2-1; TRBD1 matches 11 bases. The origin of this receptor is an adult with an advanced solid tumor such as melanoma, head and neck, liver or kidney cancer. The sample in question was CD4+ or CD8+ T cells sorted from blood, obtained in a trial of the OX40 agonist ivuxolimab. The CDR3 loop reads CASSSGTGGPLGVAFF. CDR3 nucleotides: TGTGCCAGCAGCTCCGGGACAGGGGGACCCCTCGGGGTGGCGTTCTTC.